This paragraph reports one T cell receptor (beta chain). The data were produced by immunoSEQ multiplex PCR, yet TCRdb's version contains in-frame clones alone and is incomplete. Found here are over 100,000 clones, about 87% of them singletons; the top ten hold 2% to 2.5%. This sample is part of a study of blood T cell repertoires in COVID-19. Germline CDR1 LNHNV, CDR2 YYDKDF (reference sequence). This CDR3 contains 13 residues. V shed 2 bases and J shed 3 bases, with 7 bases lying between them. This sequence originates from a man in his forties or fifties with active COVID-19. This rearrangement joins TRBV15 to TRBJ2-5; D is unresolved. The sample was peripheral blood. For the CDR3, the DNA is TGTGCCACCAGCAGAAGCATAGAAGAGACCCAGTACTTC. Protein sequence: CATSRSIEETQYF.